The clone carrying this T cell receptor (beta chain) has ten or more counts. The entry originates in a study of identical twins. This CDR3 spans 16 amino acids. The germline gives CDR1 KGHDR, CDR2 SFDVKD. Trimming took off 6 bases at V and 0 bases at J, with 14 bases between the two ends. TCRdb reprocessed the 5' RACE reads via MiXCR and lists one record per CDR3 protein. This sample has approximately 600,000 distinct CDR3 sequences, with roughly 9.9% found just once. The sample was also linked to a second study, of yellow fever vaccine responses in identical twins.

V gene TRBV24-1 combines with J gene TRBJ1-3; D is possibly TRBD1 (5 bases). Sequencing was done on a sample of PBMCs. The source of this sequence is a woman aged 18 to 35 in good health. Here the CDR3 DNA reads TGTGCCACCAGTCCGTGGGGCGGAATCTCTGGAAACACCATATATTTT. Encoded protein: CATSPWGGISGNTIYF.